This T cell receptor beta chain was found in a study of T cell responses to AZD1222 COVID-19 vaccine. Comments on this clone: Its specificity is not known.

Trimming took off 3 bases at V and 3 bases at J, with 18 bases between the two ends. Germline V lookup: CDR1 SGHAT, CDR2 FQNNGV. The length of the CDR3 is 17 residues. Generated by immunoSEQ multiplex PCR, the TCRdb table keeps only in-frame clones and is missing some. The sample has approximately 130,000 clones; about nine tenths are singletons. General study findings and limits: Donors were largely white British and mainly female; clonal diversity was possibly underestimated. The reported proportion of spike-specific TCRs targeting unmutated variant regions was nearly half.

The chain links TRBV11-2 to TRBJ2-1; D perhaps matches TRBD2 (5 bases). Sequenced here: peripheral blood, sampled 28 days after the second AZD1222 dose. The origin of this receptor is an adult who received the AZD1222 COVID-19 vaccine. CDR3 in amino acids: CASSLAPESSGYNEQFF. The DNA for the CDR3 is TGTGCCAGCAGCTTGGCCCCAGAATCGAGCGGCTACAATGAGCAGTTCTTC.